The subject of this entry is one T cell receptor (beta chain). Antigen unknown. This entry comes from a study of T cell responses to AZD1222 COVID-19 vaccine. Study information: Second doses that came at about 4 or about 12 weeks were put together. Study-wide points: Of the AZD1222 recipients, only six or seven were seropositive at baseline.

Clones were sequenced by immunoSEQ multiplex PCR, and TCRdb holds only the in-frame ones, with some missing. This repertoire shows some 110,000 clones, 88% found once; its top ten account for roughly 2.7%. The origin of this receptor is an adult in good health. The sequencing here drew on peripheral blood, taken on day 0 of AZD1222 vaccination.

CDR3 DNA sequence: TGCAGTGCTAGTAATAGCGGGAGGTCGGAAGAGACCCAGTACTTC. Translation: CSASNSGRSEETQYF. The chain joins TRBV20-1 to TRBJ2-5; 10 nucleotides line up with TRBD2. The CDR3 totals 15 residues. In germline, CDR1 is DFQATT, CDR2 SNEGSKA (reference sequence). The V and J ends lost 3 bases and 3 bases, in that order; junction bases with no gene match: 7.